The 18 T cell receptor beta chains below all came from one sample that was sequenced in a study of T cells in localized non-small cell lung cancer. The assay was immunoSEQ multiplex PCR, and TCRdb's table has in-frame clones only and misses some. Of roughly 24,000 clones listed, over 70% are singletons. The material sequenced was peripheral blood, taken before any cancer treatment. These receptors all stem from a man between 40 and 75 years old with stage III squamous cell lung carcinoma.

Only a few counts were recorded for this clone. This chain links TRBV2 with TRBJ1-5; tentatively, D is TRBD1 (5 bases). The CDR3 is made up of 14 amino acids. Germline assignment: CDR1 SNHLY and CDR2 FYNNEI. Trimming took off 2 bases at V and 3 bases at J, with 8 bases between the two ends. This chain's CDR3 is CASSETGINQPQHF. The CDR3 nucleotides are TGTGCCAGCAGTGAAACAGGTATCAATCAGCCCCAGCATTTT.

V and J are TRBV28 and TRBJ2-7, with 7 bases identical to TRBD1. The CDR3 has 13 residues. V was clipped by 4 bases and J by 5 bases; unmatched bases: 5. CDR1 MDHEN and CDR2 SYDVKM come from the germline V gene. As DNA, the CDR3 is TGTGCCAGCAGTTCGACAGGGACCAACGAGCAGTACGTC. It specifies CASSSTGTNEQYV.

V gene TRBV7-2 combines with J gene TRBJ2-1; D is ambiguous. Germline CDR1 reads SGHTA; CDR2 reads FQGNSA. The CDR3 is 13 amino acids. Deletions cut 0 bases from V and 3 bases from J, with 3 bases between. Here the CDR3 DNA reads TGTGCCAGCAGCTTAGCCAACTACAATGAGCAGTTCTTC. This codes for CASSLANYNEQFF.

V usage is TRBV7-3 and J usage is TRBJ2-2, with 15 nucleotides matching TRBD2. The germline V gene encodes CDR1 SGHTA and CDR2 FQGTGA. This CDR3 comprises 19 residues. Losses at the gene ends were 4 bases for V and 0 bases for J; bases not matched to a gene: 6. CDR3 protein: CASSSGLAGGHANTGELFF. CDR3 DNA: TGTGCCAGCAGCTCAGGACTAGCGGGAGGGCATGCGAACACCGGGGAGCTGTTTTTT. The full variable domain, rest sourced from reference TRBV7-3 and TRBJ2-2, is GAGVSQTPSNKVTEKGKYVELRCDPISGHTALYWYRQSLGQGPEFLIYFQGTGAADDSGLPNDRFFAVRPEGSVSTLKIQRTERGDSAVYLCASSSGLAGGHANTGELFFGEGSRLTVL.

Written as DNA, the CDR3 is TGTGCCAGCAGCTACGACCGGGGGACAGGGTACAATGAGCAGTTCTTC. This codes for CASSYDRGTGYNEQFF. J is TRBJ2-1 and V is TRBV7-6, with TRBD1 matching over 9 bases. The CDR3 loop spans 16 amino acids. Germline V gene sequence: CDR1 SGHVS, CDR2 FNYEAQ. Germline trimming cut 4 bases from V and 4 bases from J; bases unmatched to any gene: 8.

CDR3 amino acids: CASSLDRAQPQHF. CDR3 sequence (DNA): TGTGCCAGCAGCTTGGACAGGGCTCAGCCCCAGCATTTT. The chain uses TRBV5-5 and TRBJ1-5, with D perhaps matching TRBD1 (6 bases). CDR1 is SGHKS, CDR2 YYEKEE, per germline (reference sequence). The CDR3 spans 13 residues. Trimming left V 0 bases short and J 6 bases short, with 7 bases between.

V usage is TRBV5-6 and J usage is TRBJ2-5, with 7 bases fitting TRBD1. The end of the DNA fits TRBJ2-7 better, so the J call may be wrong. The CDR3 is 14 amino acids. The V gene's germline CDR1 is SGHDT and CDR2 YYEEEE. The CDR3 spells CASTGDSVYYEQYF. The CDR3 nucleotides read TGTGCCAGCACCGGGGACAGTGTTTACTACGAGCAGTACTTC.

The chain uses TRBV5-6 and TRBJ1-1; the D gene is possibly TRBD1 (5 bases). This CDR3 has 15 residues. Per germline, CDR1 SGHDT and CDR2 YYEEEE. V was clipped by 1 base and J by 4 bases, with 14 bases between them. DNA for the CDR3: TGTGCCAGCAGCTTGAGTGCAGGGCGGACCACTGAAGCTTTCTTT. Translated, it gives CASSLSAGRTTEAFF.

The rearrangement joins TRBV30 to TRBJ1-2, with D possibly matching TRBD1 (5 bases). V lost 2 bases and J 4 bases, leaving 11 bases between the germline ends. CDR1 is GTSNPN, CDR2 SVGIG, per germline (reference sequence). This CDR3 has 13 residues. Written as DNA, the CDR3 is TGTGCCTGGAGTCGGGGACGGACCTATGGCTACACCTTC. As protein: CAWSRGRTYGYTF.

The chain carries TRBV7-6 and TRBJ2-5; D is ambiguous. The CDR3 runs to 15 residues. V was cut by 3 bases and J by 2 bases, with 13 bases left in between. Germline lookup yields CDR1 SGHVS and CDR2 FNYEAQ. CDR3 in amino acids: CASSLKAVPQETQYF. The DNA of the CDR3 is TGTGCCAGCAGCTTGAAGGCAGTGCCACAAGAGACCCAGTACTTC.

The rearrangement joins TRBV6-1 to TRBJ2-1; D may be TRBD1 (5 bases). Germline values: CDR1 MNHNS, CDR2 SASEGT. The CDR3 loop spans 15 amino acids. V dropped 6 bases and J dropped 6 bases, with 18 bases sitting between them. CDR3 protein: CASSVDSDLRNEQFF. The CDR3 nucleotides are TGTGCCAGCAGCGTCGACAGTGACCTTCGCAATGAGCAGTTCTTC.

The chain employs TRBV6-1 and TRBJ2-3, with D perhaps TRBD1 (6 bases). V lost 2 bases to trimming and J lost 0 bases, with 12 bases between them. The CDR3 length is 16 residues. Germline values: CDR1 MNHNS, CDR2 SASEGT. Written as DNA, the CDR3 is TGTGCCAGCAGTGAACAGGGGCCTCCTAGCACAGATACGCAGTATTTT. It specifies CASSEQGPPSTDTQYF.

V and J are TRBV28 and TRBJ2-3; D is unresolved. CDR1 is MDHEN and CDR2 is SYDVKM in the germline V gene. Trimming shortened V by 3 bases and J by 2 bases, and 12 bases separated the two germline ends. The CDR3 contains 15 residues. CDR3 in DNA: TGTGCCAGCAGTTTGCCCTCACAGCACACAGATACGCAGTATTTT. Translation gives CASSLPSQHTDTQYF.

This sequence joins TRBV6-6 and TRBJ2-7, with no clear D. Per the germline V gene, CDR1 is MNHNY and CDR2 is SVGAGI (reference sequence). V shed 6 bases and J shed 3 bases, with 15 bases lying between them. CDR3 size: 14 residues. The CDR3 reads CASSPQEVLYEQYF. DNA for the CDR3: TGTGCCAGCAGCCCTCAAGAGGTCCTCTACGAGCAGTACTTC.

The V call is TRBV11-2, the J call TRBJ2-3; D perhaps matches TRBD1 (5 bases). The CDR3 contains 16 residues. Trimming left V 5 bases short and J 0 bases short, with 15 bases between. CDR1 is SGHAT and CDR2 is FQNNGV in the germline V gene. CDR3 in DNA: TGTGCCAGCAGCGACAGCTATGCCTCTAGCACAGATACGCAGTATTTT. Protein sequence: CASSDSYASSTDTQYF.

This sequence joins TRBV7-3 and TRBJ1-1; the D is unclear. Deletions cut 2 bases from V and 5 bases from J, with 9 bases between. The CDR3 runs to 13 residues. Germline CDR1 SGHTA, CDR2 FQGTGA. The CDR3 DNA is TGTGCCAGCAGCTTAGAGGCAGAGACTGAAGCTTTCTTT. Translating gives CASSLEAETEAFF.

The CDR3 DNA follows: TGTGCCAGCAGTGAGGGGTCGGGCAGCTATGGCTACACCTTC. It is translated as CASSEGSGSYGYTF. The rearrangement uses TRBV2 and TRBJ1-2; the D is unclear. V dropped 3 bases and J dropped 4 bases, with 12 bases sitting between them. This CDR3 spans 14 amino acids. In germline, CDR1 is SNHLY, CDR2 FYNNEI.

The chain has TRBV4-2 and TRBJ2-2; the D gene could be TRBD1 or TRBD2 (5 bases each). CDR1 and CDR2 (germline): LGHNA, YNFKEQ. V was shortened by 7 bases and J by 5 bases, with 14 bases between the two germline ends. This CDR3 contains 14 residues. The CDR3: CASTSRGGTGELFF. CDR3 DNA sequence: TGTGCCAGCACCTCGAGGGGTGGAACCGGGGAGCTGTTTTTT.